Detailed here is one T cell receptor beta chain. Its antigen is currently not known. The sample holds no much larger clone one base away, and base qualities are not on file. This record comes from a study of relationships among human T cell subsets (dated by TCRdb to the early 2010s). For the study in its entirety: Sequencing was performed on eight distinct blood T cell populations: pan T, CD8 cytotoxic, regulatory, Th1, Th2, naive plus transitional, activated and memory cells.

Here is what the overall study found, with its caveats: No statistically significant differences in V, D and J usage, CDR3 length or N-nucleotide additions were observed among the seven subsets. A CD4+CD8+ double-positive population could not be excluded by the bead-based sorting. The substantial sharing of CDR3s among Th1, Th2 and regulatory T cells was interpreted as suggesting that cell fate choices are stochastic. While more than 55% of CD8+ cytotoxic sequences came from clones with more than 100 reads, the regulatory and Th2 subsets had few clones of that kind.

Library preparation was by multiplex PCR. The listed sequencing device is 454 GS FLX. Semiquantitative ARM-PCR was used to amplify the TCR alpha and beta CDR3 regions from mRNA. ARM-PCR used tagged nested gene-specific primers, after which communal superprimers carried out exponential amplification. Before the first-round PCR products went through the second amplification round, exonuclease was used to remove the nested primers. Amplicons were sequenced on the 454 platform, which allows rapid sequencing of millions of DNA fragments without cloning bias. An effective read was defined as a read mappable to both V and J germline segments. From the authors' description of their analysis: IRmap was used to assign reads to germline V, D and J segments, relying on pyromap, a Smith-Waterman modification adapted to 454 sequencing errors. Cutoffs set at the 99th percentile of alignment scores from simulated random sequences were applied to filter D-beta assignments. CDR3 was defined as the amino acids lying between the conserved V-segment Y[YFLI]C motif and the J-segment [FW]GXGT motif. A compound Poisson process model, previously applied to large-scale EST data, was used to estimate repertoire diversity. A procedure for detecting cross-contamination was used to argue that the shared CDR3s did not come from sample contamination. Through fastp at Q25 and MiXCR, TCRdb rebuilt clones from the public reads, retaining in-frame beta chains. Rows merge per CDR3 protein into single entries with the most common DNA and genes. In this record, the V and J calls reflect TCRdb's handling and not the investigators' own analysis. The sample records some 5,000 distinct CDR3 sequences, 50% to 70% of which are singletons. The top ten clones comprise around three fifths of the sample.

V drops 1 base and J drops 3 bases, leaving 12 bases in between. The CDR3 numbers 16 residues from cysteine through phenylalanine. The only DNA kept is the CDR3, 48 bases in frame from the first base. CDR1 and CDR2 (MGHRA, YSYEKL) derive from the germline V gene. To isolate CD8+ cytotoxic T cells, anti-CD4 multisort beads were first used for negative selection, and anti-CD8 beads were then used for positive selection. Miltenyi superparamagnetic beads coated with subset-specific monoclonal antibodies were used to isolate the T cell subsets. Every T cell population came from peripheral blood. Mononuclear cells were obtained from whole blood by Ficoll separation, and monocytes were then depleted with anti-CD14 microbeads. The isolated cell populations were resuspended in RNAprotect reagent immediately.

The rearrangement joined TRBV4-1 to TRBJ2-2; confidence is insufficient to name the D gene. The TCR was taken from a man aged 35 to 55 in good health. The sample was CD8+ T cells sorted from blood. The nucleotide sequence reads TGCGCCAGCAGCCAAGTGCGGAATACTCACACCGGGGAGCTGTTTTTT. Its protein product is CASSQVRNTHTGELFF.